This T cell receptor (beta chain) was identified during a study of T cells after yellow fever vaccination. They built TCR cDNA with 5'RACE template switching, a step that put in a universal primer site and UMIs. TCRdb passed the 5' RACE reads through MiXCR, listing each CDR3 protein once. The sample holds some 110,000 distinct CDR3 sequences, 7.4% seen once. This clonotype was seen many times. The CDR3 spans 18 residues. J gave up 4 bases and V 2 bases, and 10 bases lay outside the gene matches. Germline V lookup: CDR1 SGHRS, CDR2 YFSETQ. The source was CD4+ T cells sorted from PBMCs, collected around 10 days after the first yellow fever vaccination. This receptor was taken from a man younger than 35 who received the YFV17D yellow fever vaccine. V gene TRBV5-1 combines with J gene TRBJ2-1, with TRBD2 identical over 12 bases. The CDR3 region is CASSLLAGGPVVYNEQFF. In DNA, the CDR3 is TGCGCCAGCAGCTTACTAGCGGGGGGCCCCGTCGTGTACAATGAGCAGTTCTTC.